Listed here is a single T cell receptor (beta chain). The antigen it binds to is not known. No base qualities exist here, and no much larger clone lies one base off it. This sample is drawn from a study of shared T cell receptors in the human thymus (dated by TCRdb to the early 2020s). For context, the study as a whole: The study examined how the human thymus generates shared, self-reactive T-cell receptor alpha chains.

Library creation used the immunoSEQ multiplex PCR assay. TCRdb mirrors the immuneACCESS table, restricted to in-frame sequences. Some clones are absent from its copies; in checked studies, under half trace to an unresolved V gene, and the reason for the others is unknown. Recorded for this sample are about 660,000 clones; more than 70% of them occurred a single time. 0.0094% of the sample rests with the top ten. CDR1 and CDR2 are read off the germline V gene as LGHNA and YNFKEQ. From its cysteine to its phenylalanine, the CDR3 spans 16 amino acids. CDR3 DNA is the only sequence kept; it has 48 bases, read in frame from the first base. The germline V end is reduced by 0 bases and the J end by 3 bases; junction bases left unmatched: 6. The data were also submitted as part of a second study, on human thymus T cells. In that second paper, the authors write: The donors were immunologically healthy infants in Finland who had open corrective cardiac surgery for congenital heart defects. Thymus tissue was obtained as surgical resects removed during corrective cardiac surgery. Usage of V and J gene segments appeared to be biased in both the thymic and the peripheral blood repertoires. According to the related research, thymic TCR repertoires were highly overlapping among unrelated individuals. The study characterized TCR alpha and beta repertoires from seven to nine infant thymus samples and a few related peripheral blood samples. The infant donors were about 7 to 244 days old, and the cohort included over 5 males and two females. Thymocytes were mechanically released from the tissue and were stored as pellets of 10-30 million cells at -70 degrees C. Genomic DNA was extracted from frozen cell pellets with a QIAsymphony instrument. The immunoSEQ multiplex PCR assay was used to amplify the TCRB and TCRAD loci from a standardized amount of quality-controlled genomic DNA. Amplicons spanned the V(D)J region at a length sufficient to cover the CDR3 and identify V and J genes. Amplicon sequencing was performed on an Illumina platform through the commercial immunoSEQ service. Primer bias and sequencing errors were corrected as previously described, and TCRAD and TCRB were defined on the basis of the IMGT database. Repertoires were analysed with immunoSEQ Analyzer 3.0 and VDJTools, covering basic statistics, V/J segment usage, diversity estimates, rarefaction and pairwise overlap. Diversity was estimated with Chao1, ChaoE, Efron-Thisted, Shannon and inverse Simpson indices, and also on datasets down-sampled to the smallest sample. Repertoire overlap used strict matching of CDR3 nucleotide sequence, V gene and J gene, with Jaccard-based multidimensional scaling clustering. On average, thymus samples yielded around 850,000 unique TCRB clonotypes, whereas blood samples yielded some 92,000.

The sample taken for sequencing was thymocytes. The origin of this receptor is a boy in the first two years of life with a congenital heart defect. Donor details come from another sample of the same person, matched by shared clones. This chain joins TRBV4-2 to TRBJ2-7, with 9 middle bases fitting TRBD1. The nucleotide sequence reads TGTGCCAGCAGCCAAGATAAGGGACAGGGTGTCTACGAGCAGTACTTC. The resulting protein is CASSQDKGQGVYEQYF.